This T cell receptor (beta chain) was sequenced during a study of T cell repertoires in cytomegalovirus infection. TCRdb called the reads again in MiXCR, with one record for every CDR3 protein. The sample includes hundreds of thousands of distinct CDR3 sequences, 25% to 30% of them seen just once. General study findings and limits: HLA-C-restricted CMV-specific TCR beta clonotypes were dominant in the ex vivo response. Summed frequency of public TCR beta families distinguished CMV carriers with the relevant HLA.

Turning to this clonotype: Antigen: not known.

With 2 bases clipped from V and 10 bases from J, the junction kept 11 bases outside the gene matches. The CDR3 covers 17 residues. From germline, CDR1 is SGHRS and CDR2 YFSETQ. The receptor's source is a human donor in good health (CMV status not recorded). Some clones in this sample may be carry-over from other donors' samples. The V and J genes are TRBV5-1 and TRBJ2-1, with TRBD2 identical over 14 bases. Sequences were derived from cultured PBMCs, sampled from culture after CMV antigen stimulation. The CDR3 loop is CASSFSPPGLAGEEQFF. CDR3 DNA sequence: TGCGCCAGCAGCTTCTCGCCCCCGGGACTAGCGGGAGAGGAGCAGTTCTTC.